The 27 T cell receptor beta chains reported below all come from one sample, sequenced in a study of control samples from healthy donors and cancer patients (dated by TCRdb to about 2020). Preparation of the library involved the immunoSEQ multiplex PCR assay. Held by TCRdb, this immuneACCESS table contains in-frame sequences only and omits some clones. Under half of the omission traces to an unresolved V gene where checked; the cause of the rest is unknown. The sample data list approximately 100,000 clones, and around 89% of these were observed just once. The ten largest clonotypes hold approximately 15% of the sample. Sequenced: blood. The receptors shown here come from a woman aged 45-60 years in good health.

The chain employs TRBV5-5 and TRBJ2-5; 15 bases map to TRBD2. This CDR3 spans 15 amino acids. V was clipped by 4 bases and J by 5 bases; unmatched bases: 3. The germline V gene has CDR1 SGHKS and CDR2 YYEKEE (reference sequence). The CDR3 spells CASSPGTSGGETQYF. CDR3 DNA: TGTGCCAGCAGCCCCGGGACTAGCGGGGGGGAGACCCAGTACTTC. The full variable domain, its missing parts supplied by reference TRBV5-5 and TRBJ2-5, is DAGVTQSPTHLIKTRGQQVTLRCSPISGHKSVSWYQQVLGQGPQFIFQYYEKEERGRGNFPDRFSARQFPNYSSELNVNALLLGDSALYLCASSPGTSGGETQYFGPGTRLLVL.

The chain employs TRBV18 and TRBJ2-7; D gene uncertain. Germline V gives CDR1 KGHSH, CDR2 LQKENI. The CDR3 has 13 residues. V lost 6 bases, J lost 5 bases, and 14 bases lay in between. The CDR3 DNA sequence: TGTGCCAGCTCCGCAGCCTTCTCTAACGAGCAGTACGTC. This translates into CASSAAFSNEQYV.

This chain connects TRBV7-2 to TRBJ1-6; tentatively, D is TRBD1 (5 bases). Germline V CDR1 and CDR2: SGHTA, FQGNSA. There are 17 residues in the CDR3. Trimming removed 1 base from V and 6 bases from J, with 16 bases in between. The CDR3: CASSLVAGSGSNSPLHF. CDR3 DNA: TGTGCCAGCAGCTTAGTCGCAGGGTCGGGGTCTAATTCACCCCTCCACTTT.

The count of this clone is one. V is TRBV6-5 and J is TRBJ1-1; 8 nucleotides line up with TRBD1. The trim removed 7 bases at V and 11 bases at J, leaving 9 bases unmatched. Germline loops: CDR1 MNHEY, CDR2 SVGAGI. The CDR3 sequence is 12 residues long. The CDR3 DNA sequence: TGTGCCAGCATTACCGGACAGGGTCTTGCTTTCTTT. Its translation is CASITGQGLAFF.

This rearrangement joins TRBV5-8 to TRBJ1-6; D call uncertain. The germline V gene encodes CDR1 SGHTS and CDR2 YDEGEE. The V gene lost 2 bases and the J gene lost 8 bases, with 14 bases spanning the gap. CDR3 length: 15 residues. The CDR3 spells CASSLVLGTDSPLHF. The CDR3 region has the DNA TGTGCCAGCAGCTTAGTCCTGGGTACGGATTCACCCCTCCACTTT.

The chain employs TRBV6-4 and TRBJ2-2; D uncertain. V gave up 4 bases and J gave up 2 bases, with 5 bases separating them. Germline lookup yields CDR1 MRHNA and CDR2 SNTAGT. The length of the CDR3 is 13 residues. CDR3 in amino acids: CASSGTNTGELFF. The CDR3 region has the DNA TGTGCCAGCAGTGGCACTAACACCGGGGAGCTGTTTTTT.

The chain uses TRBV5-4 and TRBJ2-5, with 9 bases that match TRBD1. This CDR3 contains 16 residues. Unmatched junction bases numbered 9, after V lost 4 bases and J lost 2 bases. Germline V lookup: CDR1 SGHNT, CDR2 YYREEE (reference sequence). The CDR3 DNA follows: TGTGCCAGCAGCACCAACCGACAGGGGGGACAAGAGACCCAGTACTTC. It codes for CASSTNRQGGQETQYF.

This chain links TRBV27 with TRBJ1-6; the D is unclear. V lost 8 bases to trimming and J lost 10 bases, with 9 bases between them. Per the germline V gene, CDR1 is MNHEY and CDR2 is SMNVEV (reference sequence). The CDR3 is 11 residues long. CDR3 sequence reads: CASGSGSPLHF. CDR3 DNA sequence: TGTGCCAGCGGCTCGGGCTCACCCCTCCACTTT.

The V gene is TRBV18, the J gene TRBJ2-3; 13 nucleotides agree with TRBD2. The germline V gene encodes CDR1 KGHSH and CDR2 LQKENI. The V and J ends lost 4 bases and 4 bases, in that order; junction bases with no gene match: 11. The CDR3 totals 18 residues. CDR3 amino acids: CASSRGLAGDLGADTQYF. The CDR3 DNA is TGTGCCAGCTCACGAGGACTAGCGGGAGACCTAGGGGCAGATACGCAGTATTTT.

J is TRBJ1-2 and V is TRBV5-1; 7 bases are shared with TRBD1. The ends lost 4 bases at V and 6 bases at J; junction bases unmatched: 9. This CDR3 spans 14 amino acids. Germline V CDR1 and CDR2: SGHRS, YFSETQ. The CDR3: CASSLTGYPDGYTF. The CDR3 DNA reads as TGCGCCAGCAGCCTGACAGGGTACCCGGATGGCTACACCTTC.

The J gene is TRBJ2-3, the V gene TRBV12-3 or TRBV12-4, with D uncertain. The ends were cut back, 6 bases at V and 8 bases at J, with 12 bases in the middle. The CDR3 loop spans 12 amino acids. The CDR3 is CASSFSWVTQYF. The DNA of the CDR3 is TGTGCCAGCAGCTTTTCGTGGGTTACGCAGTATTTT.

This clone was counted only a few times. This chain uses TRBV11-2 with TRBJ2-5; D gene uncertain. From germline, CDR1 is SGHAT and CDR2 FQNNGV. The CDR3 spans 13 residues. The V end lost 2 bases, the J end lost 9 bases, and 13 bases lay between the germline ends. The CDR3 sequence is CASSLSSRVAQYF. As DNA, the CDR3 is TGTGCCAGCAGCTTAAGCAGCAGAGTGGCCCAGTACTTC.

J is TRBJ2-5 and V is TRBV14; 7 bases are shared with TRBD2. J was trimmed by 7 bases and V by 1 base; bases with no gene match: 9. From germline, CDR1 is SGHDN and CDR2 FVKESK. The CDR3 spans 15 residues. CDR3 protein: CASSQVAGPGGTQYF. Here the CDR3 DNA reads TGTGCCAGCAGCCAAGTAGCGGGCCCTGGGGGGACCCAGTACTTC. Full variable domain (outside the CDR3, taken from reference TRBV14 and TRBJ2-5): EAGVTQFPSHSVIEKGQTVTLRCDPISGHDNLYWYRRVMGKEIKFLLHFVKESKQDESGMPNNRFLAERTGGTYSTLKVQPAELEDSGVYFCASSQVAGPGGTQYFGPGTRLLVL.

The V call is TRBV7-9, the J call TRBJ2-1; 10 bases match TRBD2. Germline loops: CDR1 SEHNR, CDR2 FQNEAQ (reference sequence). The V and J ends lost 2 bases and 5 bases, in that order; junction bases with no gene match: 6. The CDR3 totals 16 residues. This chain's CDR3 is CASSLMGLAMNNEQFF. The CDR3 DNA reads as TGTGCCAGCAGCTTAATGGGACTAGCGATGAACAATGAGCAGTTCTTC.

The rearrangement links TRBV19 to TRBJ2-1; D gene ambiguous. Per germline, CDR1 LNHDA and CDR2 SQIVND (reference sequence). V lost 5 bases, J lost 3 bases, and 17 bases lay in between. The CDR3 covers 16 residues. As DNA, the CDR3 is TGTGCCAGTAGTGTGACTGGAGTAGCTGGCTACAATGAGCAGTTCTTC. Translated, it gives CASSVTGVAGYNEQFF.

The chain couples TRBV27 to TRBJ1-3, with D maybe TRBD1 (6 bases). There are 15 residues in the CDR3. V lost 0 bases, J lost 4 bases, and 10 bases lay in between. Germline assignment: CDR1 MNHEY and CDR2 SMNVEV (reference sequence). The CDR3 is CASSLSSGVGNTIYF. In nucleotides, the CDR3 is TGTGCCAGCAGTTTATCCTCAGGGGTCGGAAACACCATATATTTT.

The V gene is TRBV20-1, the J gene TRBJ1-1; the D gene is possibly TRBD1 (5 bases). The germline V gene encodes CDR1 DFQATT and CDR2 SNEGSKA (reference sequence). CDR3 length: 10 residues. V dropped 3 bases and J dropped 10 bases, with 9 bases sitting between them. DNA of the CDR3: TGCAGTGCTAGGGGGCTGGGAGCTTTCTTT. Residues: CSARGLGAFF.

V usage is TRBV7-3 and J usage is TRBJ2-1, with 8 positions matching TRBD2. J lost 7 bases, V lost 5 bases, and 13 bases had no gene match. The germline CDR1 and CDR2 sequences are SGHTA and FQGTGA. The CDR3 loop spans 16 amino acids. The CDR3, as DNA: TGTGCCAGCAGCCTATTTGATAGCGGGGCGGGAAATGAGCAGTTCTTC. It yields the protein CASSLFDSGAGNEQFF.

This chain connects TRBV6-5 to TRBJ1-5; TRBD1 matches 8 bases. The V segment lost 6 bases and the J segment 2 bases; nucleotides outside the gene matches: 6. The CDR3 has 15 residues. Germline V gene sequence: CDR1 MNHEY, CDR2 SVGAGI. DNA of the CDR3: TGTGCCAGCAGGCTAACAGGGGGTGGCAATCAGCCCCAGCATTTT. Protein sequence: CASRLTGGGNQPQHF.

The J gene is TRBJ2-7, the V gene TRBV5-1; the D is unclear. Trimming took 1 base from V and 0 from J, leaving 8 bases between them. Germline CDR1 is SGHRS and CDR2 is YFSETQ. The CDR3 length is 14 residues. The CDR3 DNA reads TGCGCCAGCAGCTTGACGGGTAGCTCCTACGAGCAGTACGTC. Amino acid sequence: CASSLTGSSYEQYV.

The genes are TRBV11-2 and TRBJ2-5, with TRBD2 matching 11 bases. Looked up from germline, CDR1 is SGHAT and CDR2 is FQNNGV. The CDR3 is 16 residues long. J lost 5 bases, V lost 1 base, and 6 bases had no gene match. The CDR3, as DNA: TGTGCCAGCAGCTTAGTTACTAGCGGGGGTGGTGAGACCCAGTACTTC. Translation: CASSLVTSGGGETQYF.

The V call is TRBV7-2, the J call TRBJ1-2; TRBD1 agrees at 7 bases. Per germline, CDR1 SGHTA and CDR2 FQGNSA. V trimming: 6 bases; J trimming: 0 bases; junction bases outside the gene matches: 1. The CDR3 has 13 residues. For the CDR3, the DNA is TGTGCCAGCAGGGGGACAGCTAACTATGGCTACACCTTC. Protein product: CASRGTANYGYTF.

The chain is built from TRBV2 and TRBJ2-1; TRBD2 agrees at 9 bases. The CDR3 runs 15 residues. The junction had 5 bases not matched to a gene; V was cut back by 3 bases and J by 5 bases. Germline CDR1 reads SNHLY; CDR2 reads FYNNEI. The chain's CDR3 is CASSEKVAGDNEQFF. CDR3 coding DNA: TGTGCCAGCAGTGAGAAAGTAGCGGGGGACAATGAGCAGTTCTTC.

V and J are TRBV6-6 and TRBJ2-3; 9 nucleotides agree with TRBD2. The CDR3 consists of 16 residues. Per germline, CDR1 MNHNY and CDR2 SVGAGI (reference sequence). Unmatched junction bases numbered 5, after V lost 2 bases and J lost 2 bases. The CDR3 DNA reads TGTGCCAGCAGTTACGGTCTAGCGGGGAACACAGATACGCAGTATTTT. Translated: CASSYGLAGNTDTQYF.

The chain joins TRBV27 to TRBJ2-7; weak D call: TRBD2 (6 bases). CDR1 and CDR2 (germline): MNHEY, SMNVEV (reference sequence). Trimming stripped 3 bases from V and 1 base from J, with 16 bases between. This CDR3 is built from 16 residues. DNA for the CDR3: TGTGCCAGCAGTTTCGTCTGGGGGGTACAATCCTACGAGCAGTACTTC. Translating gives CASSFVWGVQSYEQYF.

The gene calls are TRBV6-5 and TRBJ1-1; the D is unclear. Trimming took 6 bases from V and 1 from J, leaving 15 bases between them. This CDR3 has 15 residues. CDR1 is MNHEY and CDR2 is SVGAGI in the germline V gene. The CDR3 region is CASSRSTVRNTEAFF. In DNA, the CDR3 is TGTGCCAGCAGCCGCTCTACGGTCCGGAACACTGAAGCTTTCTTT.

The chain carries TRBV6-5 and TRBJ2-3; D uncertain. The CDR3 spans 16 residues. Trimming removed 2 bases at V and 0 bases at J, with 12 bases between. The germline CDR1 and CDR2 sequences are MNHEY and SVGAGI. Here the CDR3 DNA reads TGTGCCAGCAGTTACGTGGGGTCCACTAGCACAGATACGCAGTATTTT. It codes for CASSYVGSTSTDTQYF.